These T cell receptor beta chains were read from a single sample in a study of T-cell memory formation after mild COVID-19. TCRdb fed the 5' RACE reads into MiXCR, producing one record per CDR3 protein. Here the sample spans 200,000 to 250,000 distinct CDR3 sequences, under 12% being singletons. Material for sequencing was PBMCs or a T cell subset sorted from them (not recorded which). The receptor source for this set is a man between 18 and 29 years old who had mild COVID-19 (a few samples of this study predate the infection). Cell type and time point are not known. Each CDR3 is given with its conserved first and last residue. A D gene is named only where the DNA matches it firmly. Expanded clones get a size class; other rows say once, few or many, or leave the size out.

few TRBD1 TRBJ2-5 TRBV18 CASSPGQGFETQYF TGTGCCAGCTCACCGGGACAGGGCTTCGAGACCCAGTACTTC
- TRBD2 TRBJ2-3 TRBV3-1 CASSHTRGSTDTQYF TGTGCCAGCAGCCACACGCGGGGGAGCACAGATACGCAGTATTTT
few - TRBJ1-2 TRBV7-6 CASSRWQPDPNYGYTF TGTGCCAGCAGCCGTTGGCAGCCCGATCCTAACTATGGCTACACCTTC
few TRBD1 TRBJ2-5 TRBV7-6 CASGQTGFGKTQYF TGTGCCAGCGGCCAGACAGGGTTCGGGAAGACCCAGTACTTC
few TRBD1 TRBJ2-3 TRBV9 CASSVEGTGPTDTQYF TGTGCCAGCAGCGTAGAGGGGACAGGACCCACAGATACGCAGTATTTT
- - TRBJ1-2 TRBV2 CASGGGGLGYTF TGTGCCAGCGGGGGTGGTGGGCTTGGCTACACCTTC
- TRBD1 TRBJ1-1 TRBV27 CASKGQGGTEAFF TGTGCCAGCAAAGGACAGGGCGGCACTGAAGCTTTCTTT
- - TRBJ1-3 TRBV5-1 CASSFQGAGNTIYF TGCGCCAGCAGCTTTCAAGGGGCTGGAAACACCATATATTTT
- - TRBJ2-1 TRBV18 CASSPSSDNEQFF TGTGCCAGCTCACCATCGTCGGACAATGAGCAGTTCTTC
many - TRBJ2-1 TRBV4-3 CASSQILGAEQFF TGCGCCAGCAGCCAGATACTCGGGGCTGAGCAGTTCTTC
many - TRBJ2-7 TRBV18 CASSTREGYRERYEQYF TGTGCCAGCTCAACCCGAGAAGGATACAGGGAGCGCTACGAGCAGTACTTC
- - TRBJ1-4 TRBV6-5 CASSFILGEKLFF TGTGCCAGCAGTTTCATCCTCGGGGAAAAACTGTTTTTT
few - TRBJ2-3 TRBV27 CASTRDWRGTDTQYF TGTGCCAGCACCAGGGACTGGCGCGGCACAGATACGCAGTATTTT
- TRBD1 TRBJ2-3 TRBV6-5 CASSYWAGGRTDTQYF TGTGCCAGCAGTTACTGGGCAGGGGGCCGCACAGATACGCAGTATTTT
few TRBD1 TRBJ2-7 TRBV7-2 CASSLGTGTRYEQYF TGTGCCAGCAGCTTAGGGACAGGGACGAGATACGAGCAGTACTTC
many TRBD2 TRBJ2-1 TRBV5-1 CASSKTSGGPGEQFF TGCGCCAGCAGCAAGACTAGCGGGGGCCCAGGGGAGCAGTTCTTC
few - TRBJ1-1 TRBV10-3 CAINDNTEAFF TGTGCCATCAACGACAACACTGAAGCTTTCTTT
- TRBD1 TRBJ1-1 TRBV6-4 CASKRDRALNTEAFF TGTGCCAGCAAGAGGGACAGGGCCTTGAACACTGAAGCTTTCTTT
- TRBD1 TRBJ1-1 TRBV20-1 CSAGQGAGTEAFF TGCAGTGCTGGACAGGGGGCAGGCACTGAAGCTTTCTTT
- TRBD1 TRBJ2-3 TRBV5-1 CASSHNRGPSQTDTQYF TGCGCCAGCAGCCATAACAGGGGTCCCTCGCAGACAGATACGCAGTATTTT